The 9 T cell receptor beta chains below come from one sample, sequenced in a study of cytomegalovirus exposure and HLA in healthy donors. The primer mix had 60 Vbeta and 13 Jbeta primers. The repertoire was sequenced with immunoSEQ multiplex PCR; TCRdb's copy has only in-frame clones and lacks some. Of about 140,000 clones in the sample, 75% to 85% were seen once. Material: PBMCs. All receptors come from a woman in her thirties or forties in good health and CMV-seropositive.

This clone has only one observation. V usage is TRBV5-5 and J usage is TRBJ1-5; maybe TRBD1 (6 bases). Per germline, CDR1 SGHKS and CDR2 YYEKEE (reference sequence). Trimming removed 3 bases from V and 6 bases from J, with 10 bases in between. The CDR3 length is 13 residues. For the CDR3, the DNA is TGTGCCAGCAGCTGGGGGGGGGCTCAGCCCCAGCATTTT. Its translation: CASSWGGAQPQHF.

The chain recombines TRBV7-9 with TRBJ1-3; D not certain. The CDR3 extends over 16 amino acids. V gave up 3 bases and J gave up 2 bases, with 14 bases separating them. Germline assignment: CDR1 SEHNR and CDR2 FQNEAQ (reference sequence). As DNA, the CDR3 is TGTGCCAGCAGCTTGGAGGGCATGAAGGCTGGAAACACCATATATTTT. Its translation is CASSLEGMKAGNTIYF. The complete variable domain, with remaining parts taken from reference TRBV7-9 and TRBJ1-3, reads DTGVSQNPRHKITKRGQNVTFRCDPISEHNRLYWYRQTLGQGPEFLTYFQNEAQLEKSRLLSDRFSAERPKGSFSTLEIQRTEQGDSAMYLCASSLEGMKAGNTIYFGEGSWLTVV.

The V call is TRBV28, the J call TRBJ2-3; perhaps TRBD1 as D (5 bases). Germline lookup yields CDR1 MDHEN and CDR2 SYDVKM. The length of the CDR3 is 13 residues. V was clipped by 5 bases and J by 4 bases, with 10 bases between them. The CDR3 bases are TGTGCCAGCAGTCCTAGGGGTGCAGATACGCAGTATTTT. Translated: CASSPRGADTQYF.

V and J are TRBV7-9 and TRBJ2-5, with TRBD2 identical over 7 bases. The CDR3 totals 16 residues. CDR1 and CDR2 (germline): SEHNR, FQNEAQ (reference sequence). V was clipped by 5 bases and J by 5 bases; unmatched bases: 14. CDR3 coding DNA: TGTGCCAGCAGCCCCCGGACTAGAATCGGGACGGAGACCCAGTACTTC. Translation: CASSPRTRIGTETQYF.

V usage is TRBV11-3 and J usage is TRBJ2-3; 7 bases are shared with TRBD1. Germline V gene sequence: CDR1 SGHNT, CDR2 YENEEA. V lost 1 base to trimming and J lost 4 bases; unmatched junction nucleotides: 2. This CDR3 region has 14 residues. The CDR3 DNA reads TGTGCCAGCAGCTTAGTAGGGGGCCCAGATACGCAGTATTTT. Translation gives CASSLVGGPDTQYF.

The rearrangement joins TRBV7-3 to TRBJ2-7, with D possibly TRBD2 on 7 matching bases. The germline V gene has CDR1 SGHTA and CDR2 FQGTGA. V lost 5 bases and J lost 3, with 17 bases in between. This CDR3 has 15 amino acids. The CDR3 region has the DNA TGTGCCAGCAGCCCTGGGGGCGGGAGCCACTACGAGCAGTACTTC. It yields the protein CASSPGGGSHYEQYF.

V is TRBV7-2 and J is TRBJ1-4; possible D gene TRBD1, 6 bases. The CDR3 length is 16 residues. Looked up from germline, CDR1 is SGHTA and CDR2 is FQGNSA. Between the trimmed V and J ends, which lost 3 bases and 2 bases, there was a span of 13 bases. The chain's CDR3 is CASSFGGAGTNEKLFF. CDR3 bases: TGTGCCAGCAGCTTCGGGGGGGCGGGTACTAATGAAAAACTGTTTTTT.

This chain joins TRBV15 and TRBJ2-3; 7 nucleotides align to TRBD2. With 0 bases clipped from V and 5 bases from J, the junction kept 5 bases outside the gene matches. The CDR3 loop spans 15 amino acids. Germline V gives CDR1 LNHNV, CDR2 YYDKDF (reference sequence). The DNA of the CDR3 is TGTGCCACCAGCAGAGATCTAGGGGAGGGAGATACGCAGTATTTT. As protein: CATSRDLGEGDTQYF.

The rearrangement links TRBV9 to TRBJ1-3; D remains unclear. The CDR3 has 14 amino acids. Germline CDR1 is SGDLS and CDR2 is YYNGEE. Trimming pared 1 base from V and 0 bases from J, leaving 5 bases between. The CDR3 here is CASSVQFSGNTIYF. The CDR3 DNA reads as TGTGCCAGCAGCGTACAGTTCTCTGGAAACACCATATATTTT.